The present TCR beta chain was sequenced within a study of glioma-infiltrating T cells. General study findings and limits: Tissue and blood shared very few CDR3 sequences. Above-expected tissue-blood divergence occurred in all gliomas, most in low-grade ones.

Remarks on this clonotype: Its cognate antigen is unknown.

TCR alpha and beta CDR3 regions were amplified from RNA using iRepertoire nested multiplex PCR. Input was 100-400 ng of tissue mRNA or PBMC total RNA. TCRdb reanalysed the multiplex PCR reads using MiXCR and keeps one entry per CDR3 protein. The sample has 16,000 or so distinct CDR3 sequences, roughly 64% seen once; the top ten hold roughly 40%. The V and J ends lost 6 bases and 0 bases respectively, with 12 bases between them. Germline CDR1 MNHEY, CDR2 SVGEGT. The CDR3 is made up of 14 amino acids. The TCR sequence derives from a human donor with low-grade glioma or glioblastoma, undergoing nonglioma brain surgery, or in good health (not recorded which). The rearrangement uses TRBV6-2 or TRBV6-3 and TRBJ2-7, with D uncertain. The sample was glioma tissue, nonneoplastic brain tissue, or PBMCs (not recorded which). The CDR3: CASSVVTYSYEQYF. The CDR3 bases are TGTGCCAGCAGCGTAGTCACCTACTCCTACGAGCAGTACTTC.